This TCR beta chain was profiled in a study of CD8 T cells in ankylosing spondylitis. Study-wide results and caveats: Ankylosing spondylitis blood seemed to carry a telltale TCR beta motif made of under 10 highly homologous variants.

At least ten counts were recorded for this clonotype. Antigen unknown. TCRdb reprocessed the 5' RACE reads with MiXCR, giving one entry per CDR3 protein. The data show fewer than 550,000 distinct CDR3 sequences, over 4% seen once. Input material: blood, either unsorted or a sorted T cell fraction (not recorded which). This clonotype was obtained from a male donor with ankylosing spondylitis.

The CDR3 region has the DNA TGTGCCAGCAGCCAGACAGTAAATTCCTACGAGCAGTACTTC. It yields the protein CASSQTVNSYEQYF. The chain couples TRBV7-2 to TRBJ2-7; D may be TRBD1 (5 bases). Germline loops: CDR1 SGHTA, CDR2 FQGNSA. Trimming pared 5 bases from V and 1 base from J, leaving 12 bases between. The CDR3 sequence is 14 residues long.